The 26 T cell receptor beta chains below come from one sample, sequenced in a study of blood T cell repertoires in COVID-19. Using immunoSEQ multiplex PCR, the repertoire was profiled, and TCRdb retains in-frame clones only, with some absent. The profile shows 150,000 or so clones, 82% of them singletons. The material sequenced was peripheral blood. Source of these receptors: a human donor with acute or convalescent COVID-19. The donor label of this sample is uncertain.

This clone was detected a few times. This chain links TRBV10-1 with TRBJ1-1, with D possibly TRBD1 on 6 matching bases. Germline assignment: CDR1 WNHNN and CDR2 SYGVQD (reference sequence). The CDR3 has 14 amino acids. The V end lost 2 bases, the J end lost 0 bases, and 7 bases lay between the germline ends. CDR3 region: CASSEDRLNTEAFF. As DNA, the CDR3 is TGCGCCAGCAGTGAGGACAGGCTGAACACTGAAGCTTTCTTT.

The chain carries TRBV10-3 and TRBJ1-5; D is possibly TRBD1 (5 bases). CDR1 is ENHRY, CDR2 SYGVKD, per germline. The CDR3 totals 14 residues. Trimming took off 3 bases at V and 5 bases at J, with 11 bases between the two ends. The CDR3 DNA sequence: TGTGCCATCAGTGAAGCGACAGCTGATCAGCCCCAGCATTTT. As protein: CAISEATADQPQHF.

The rearrangement uses TRBV5-1 and TRBJ1-2; D may be TRBD1 (5 bases). Trimming left V 4 bases short and J 0 bases short, with 16 bases between. Germline V gene data show CDR1 as SGHRS and CDR2 as YFSETQ. The CDR3 loop spans 16 amino acids. The CDR3 DNA sequence: TGCGCCAGCAGCGTGCAGGGTATGGAAGCTAACTATGGCTACACCTTC. Its translation: CASSVQGMEANYGYTF. The full variable domain, completed using reference TRBV5-1 and TRBJ1-2, is KAGVTQTPRYLIKTRGQQVTLSCSPISGHRSVSWYQQTPGQGLQFLFEYFSETQRNKGNFPGRFSGRQFSNSRSEMNVSTLELGDSALYLCASSVQGMEANYGYTFGSGTRLTVV.

This clone occurred a few times. The gene calls are TRBV29-1 and TRBJ1-4; TRBD1 matches at 9 bases. CDR1 is SQVTM and CDR2 is ANQGSEA in the germline V gene. This CDR3 region has 15 residues. The junction had 10 bases not matched to a gene; V was cut back by 6 bases and J by 5 bases. CDR3 nucleotides: TGCAGCGTCACCACCGCCGGGACAGGGAATGAAAAACTGTTTTTT. This sequence encodes CSVTTAGTGNEKLFF.

The rearrangement joins TRBV5-1 to TRBJ1-2, with 9 nucleotides matching TRBD1. The CDR3 has 14 residues. Trimming at V came to 5 bases and at J to 8 bases, leaving 10 bases not matched to a gene. CDR1 is SGHRS and CDR2 is YFSETQ in the germline V gene. The CDR3 coding sequence is TGCGCCAGCAGGCCCGGACAGGGGAAGGGAGGCTACACCTTC. It specifies CASRPGQGKGGYTF.

This clone was counted once. V usage is TRBV5-4 and J usage is TRBJ1-1, with a weak D call TRBD1 (5 bases). The V gene's germline CDR1 is SGHNT and CDR2 YYREEE (reference sequence). Trimming stripped 0 bases from V and 7 bases from J, with 13 bases between. The CDR3 is 14 amino acids. As DNA, the CDR3 is TGTGCCAGCAGCTTGGATTCAGGGCGTGGTGAAGCTTTCTTT. Encoded protein: CASSLDSGRGEAFF.

V usage is TRBV30 and J usage is TRBJ1-2; D might be TRBD1 (5 bases). CDR1 and CDR2 (germline): GTSNPN, SVGIG (reference sequence). Between the trimmed V and J ends, which lost 7 bases and 4 bases, there was a span of 13 bases. The CDR3 totals 12 residues. This CDR3 is CASAPGSYGYTF. Written as DNA, the CDR3 is TGTGCCTCAGCCCCAGGGTCCTATGGCTACACCTTC. Using reference TRBV30 and TRBJ1-2 for the parts outside the CDR3, the full variable domain is SQTIHQWPATLVQPVGSPLSLECTVEGTSNPNLYWYRQAAGRGLQLLFYSVGIGQISSEVPQNLSASRPQDRQFILSSKKLLLSDSGFYLCASAPGSYGYTFGSGTRLTVV.

The chain employs TRBV7-2 and TRBJ2-6; D remains unclear. The CDR3 has 14 residues. Germline CDR1 SGHTA, CDR2 FQGNSA. Deletions cut 4 bases from V and 0 bases from J, with 4 bases between. This CDR3 is CASSSYSGANVLTF. For the CDR3, the DNA is TGTGCCAGCAGCTCCTACTCTGGGGCCAACGTCCTGACTTTC. Full variable domain (remainder filled in from reference TRBV7-2 and TRBJ2-6): GAGVSQSPSNKVTEKGKDVELRCDPISGHTALYWYRQSLGQGLEFLIYFQGNSAPDKSGLPSDRFSAERTGGSVSTLTIQRTQQEDSAVYLCASSSYSGANVLTFGAGSRLTVL.

This clone was detected only once. J is TRBJ1-3 and V is TRBV5-1; TRBD1 might be the D (5 bases). V lost 3 bases and J 3 bases, leaving 19 bases between the germline ends. Germline loops: CDR1 SGHRS, CDR2 YFSETQ. This CDR3 comprises 17 residues. The CDR3 coding sequence is TGCGCCAGCAGCTCCTCCCGGATCTCCCAGGGTGGAAACACCATATATTTT. Its translation is CASSSSRISQGGNTIYF.

This clone occurred a few times. This chain joins TRBV5-1 and TRBJ1-1; no clear D gene. Germline assignment: CDR1 SGHRS and CDR2 YFSETQ. The V end was cut by 7 bases, the J end by 3 bases, with 16 bases between. The CDR3 length is 14 residues. The CDR3 loop reads CASGSGREDTEAFF. CDR3 nucleotide sequence: TGCGCCAGCGGATCCGGGAGAGAGGACACTGAAGCTTTCTTT.

The chain joins TRBV7-9 to TRBJ2-7, with a possible D match to TRBD2 (5 bases). This CDR3 region has 13 residues. Trimming removed 4 bases from V and 7 bases from J, with 14 bases in between. CDR1 and CDR2 (germline): SEHNR, FQNEAQ (reference sequence). The CDR3 region has the DNA TGTGCCAGCAGCTCTAGACCGTCGGGAGAGCAGTACTTC. This codes for CASSSRPSGEQYF. The whole variable domain, remainder taken from reference TRBV7-9 and TRBJ2-7, is DTGVSQNPRHKITKRGQNVTFRCDPISEHNRLYWYRQTLGQGPEFLTYFQNEAQLEKSRLLSDRFSAERPKGSFSTLEIQRTEQGDSAMYLCASSSRPSGEQYFGPGTRLTVT.

The J gene is TRBJ2-2, the V gene TRBV5-1; D might be TRBD2 (6 bases). CDR1 and CDR2 from the germline V gene are SGHRS and YFSETQ. With 3 bases removed from V and 5 bases from J, the gap between germline ends came to 14 bases. This CDR3 has 15 residues. For the CDR3, the DNA is TGCGCCAGCAGCTCCGGGCCCCGGGGGACCGGGGAGCTGTTTTTT. Encoded protein: CASSSGPRGTGELFF.

The chain joins TRBV10-2 to TRBJ1-2; D ambiguous. This CDR3 contains 14 residues. Trimming removed 1 base at V and 0 bases at J, with 6 bases between. Germline CDR1 WSHSY, CDR2 SAAADI. Here the CDR3 reads CASSEWLANYGYTF. The CDR3 DNA sequence: TGCGCCAGCAGTGAGTGGTTAGCTAACTATGGCTACACCTTC.

V and J are TRBV2 and TRBJ1-6, with TRBD1 matching 7 bases. The junction had 3 bases not matched to a gene; V was cut back by 6 bases and J by 7 bases. The CDR3 runs to 13 residues. Germline values: CDR1 SNHLY, CDR2 FYNNEI. The CDR3: CASRGTENSPLHF. The CDR3 DNA follows: TGTGCCAGCAGAGGGACAGAAAATTCACCCCTCCACTTT.

This clone was counted a few times. J is TRBJ2-2 and V is TRBV19, with D possibly matching TRBD1 (6 bases). Trimming left V 6 bases short and J 3 bases short, with 11 bases between. Germline CDR1 reads LNHDA; CDR2 reads SQIVND (reference sequence). The length of the CDR3 is 14 residues. CDR3 DNA sequence: TGTGCCAGTAGCGAGGACAGTTACACCGGGGAGCTGTTTTTT. Residues: CASSEDSYTGELFF. Full variable domain (remainder filled in from reference TRBV19 and TRBJ2-2): DGGITQSPKYLFRKEGQNVTLSCEQNLNHDAMYWYRQDPGQGLRLIYYSQIVNDFQKGDIAEGYSVSREKKESFPLTVTSAQKNPTAFYLCASSEDSYTGELFFGEGSRLTVL.

The rearrangement links TRBV6-5 to TRBJ2-3, with 7 bases identical to TRBD2. The CDR3 contains 15 residues. From germline, CDR1 is MNHEY and CDR2 SVGAGI. J was trimmed by 7 bases and V by 0 bases; bases with no gene match: 7. The CDR3 reads CASSYSGGRGNTQYF. CDR3 in DNA: TGTGCCAGCAGTTACTCGGGGGGGAGGGGAAATACGCAGTATTTT.

About this clone: Sequence at one end of the junction differs from germline and may be a read error. The CDR3 region is CASSVGVSHEQYF. The CDR3 DNA is TGTGCCAGCAGCGTCGGGGTCTCCCACGAGCAGTACTTC. V is TRBV9 and J is TRBJ2-7; weak D call: TRBD2 (5 bases). CDR1 and CDR2 (germline): SGDLS, YYNGEE. The CDR3 is 13 residues long.

The chain links TRBV30 to TRBJ1-5; weak D call: TRBD1 (6 bases). Trimming removed 6 bases at V and 2 bases at J, with 14 bases between. CDR1 GTSNPN and CDR2 SVGIG come from the germline V gene (reference sequence). CDR3 length: 14 residues. This chain's CDR3 is CACDEGQGNQPQHF. The CDR3 bases are TGTGCCTGTGATGAGGGACAAGGCAATCAGCCCCAGCATTTT.

The V call is TRBV29-1, the J call TRBJ1-1, with D uncertain. Germline CDR1 is SQVTM and CDR2 is ANQGSEA. The V end was cut by 4 bases, the J end by 2 bases, with 8 bases between. This CDR3 contains 12 residues. The CDR3 nucleotides read TGCAGCGTTGGTCTTCCCAACACTGAAGCTTTCTTT. Translating gives CSVGLPNTEAFF.

The rearrangement joins TRBV6-5 to TRBJ2-7, with TRBD1 matching 7 bases. Germline CDR1 reads MNHEY; CDR2 reads SVGAGI. V lost 5 bases, J lost 10 bases, and 5 bases stayed unmatched. The CDR3 has 11 residues. In DNA, the CDR3 is TGTGCCAGCAGTACAGGGGTGGTTCAGTACTTC. Amino acids: CASSTGVVQYF.

This chain's CDR3 is CASRLGGAGSSYNEQFF. CDR3 bases: TGTGCCAGCAGATTGGGAGGGGCCGGGAGCTCCTACAATGAGCAGTTCTTC. The chain couples TRBV7-9 to TRBJ2-1; TRBD2 agrees at 7 bases. The junction had 11 bases not matched to a gene; V was cut back by 6 bases and J by 0 bases. CDR1 and CDR2 (germline): SEHNR, FQNEAQ (reference sequence). This CDR3 contains 17 residues.

The rearrangement links TRBV6-5 to TRBJ1-2, with no clear D. Germline V gene lookup returns CDR1 MNHEY and CDR2 SVGAGI. The CDR3 runs 14 residues. Trimming took off 5 bases at V and 7 bases at J, with 17 bases between the two ends. The CDR3, as DNA: TGTGCCAGCAGTCGCCGACATCCTGTTAGTGGCTACACCTTC. It specifies CASSRRHPVSGYTF.

V is TRBV11-2 and J is TRBJ2-3, with 11 bases matching TRBD2. The CDR3 sequence is 14 residues long. J lost 6 bases, V lost 1 base, and 0 bases had no gene match. CDR1 is SGHAT and CDR2 is FQNNGV in the germline V gene. CDR3 sequence reads: CASSLGTSGDTQYF. CDR3 DNA sequence: TGTGCCAGCAGCTTAGGGACTAGCGGGGATACGCAGTATTTT.

This clone was seen more than once but under ten times. The CDR3 region is CASSYVVGGWNQPQHF. CDR3 in DNA: TGTGCCAGCAGTTACGTCGTGGGGGGTTGGAATCAGCCCCAGCATTTT. The gene calls are TRBV6-2 or TRBV6-3 and TRBJ1-5, with D perhaps matching TRBD1 (5 bases). CDR1 MNHEY and CDR2 SVGEGT come from the germline V gene. The CDR3 totals 16 residues. The V end was cut by 2 bases, the J end by 4 bases, with 15 bases between.

The chain couples TRBV30 to TRBJ2-7; 9 bases are shared with TRBD1. The J segment lost 4 bases and the V segment lost 5 bases, leaving 6 bases of the junction unmatched. Per the germline V gene, CDR1 is GTSNPN and CDR2 is SVGIG (reference sequence). CDR3 size: 13 residues. CDR3 region: CAWSGQGLYEQYF. CDR3 nucleotides: TGTGCCTGGTCGGGACAGGGACTTTACGAGCAGTACTTC.

The V gene is TRBV19, the J gene TRBJ2-7; 7 bases line up with TRBD1. The CDR3 totals 17 residues. With V trimmed by 7 bases and J by 5 bases, 20 bases remained unmatched. Germline lookup yields CDR1 LNHDA and CDR2 SQIVND (reference sequence). CDR3 DNA sequence: TGTGCCAGTAAAAACCGACCTCGACAGGGCGACCGGGACGAGCAGTACTTC. This sequence encodes CASKNRPRQGDRDEQYF.